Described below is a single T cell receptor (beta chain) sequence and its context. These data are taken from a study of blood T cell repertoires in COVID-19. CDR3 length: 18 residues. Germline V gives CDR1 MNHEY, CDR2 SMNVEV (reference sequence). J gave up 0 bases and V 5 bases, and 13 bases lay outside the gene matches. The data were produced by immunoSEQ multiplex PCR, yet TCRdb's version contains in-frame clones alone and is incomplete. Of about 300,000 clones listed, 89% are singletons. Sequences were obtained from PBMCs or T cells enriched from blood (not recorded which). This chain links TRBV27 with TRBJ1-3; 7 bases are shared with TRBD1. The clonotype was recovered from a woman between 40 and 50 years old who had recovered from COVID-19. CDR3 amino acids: CASSPPASTGTSGNTIYF. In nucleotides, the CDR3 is TGTGCCAGCAGTCCCCCAGCCTCGACAGGGACCTCTGGAAACACCATATATTTT.